These 24 T cell receptor beta chains originate from one sample sequenced in a study of OX40 agonist ivuxolimab in advanced cancers. Library generation was performed with the immunoSEQ multiplex PCR assay. The source is immuneACCESS, and TCRdb retained only in-frame sequences with V and J called. Part of the clones is not carried over; for the studies checked, unresolved V genes explain less than half of this, and the remainder is unexplained. Counted in this sample were over 10,000 clones; 75% to 95% of them appeared once. The biggest ten clones account for about 70% of the sample. The sample consisted of CD4+ or CD8+ T cells sorted from blood, taken in a trial of the OX40 agonist ivuxolimab. The receptor set was obtained from an adult with an advanced solid tumor such as melanoma, head and neck, liver or kidney cancer.

This clone was found once. The rearrangement uses TRBV12-1 and TRBJ1-1; TRBD1 is the table's D call and was not checked against the DNA. TRBV12-1 is reported as a pseudogene. The length of the CDR3 is 13 residues. The CDR3 sequence is CASSRRRYSEAFF. Here the CDR3 DNA reads TGTGCCAGCAGCCGCCGACGGTACAGTGAAGCTTTCTTT.

V is TRBV5-6 and J is TRBJ1-1, with D possibly matching TRBD1 (5 bases). This CDR3 comprises 15 residues. Trimming removed 4 bases at V and 1 base at J, with 14 bases between. Germline CDR1 and CDR2: SGHDT and YYEEEE. CDR3 coding DNA: TGTGCCAGCAGCCCAGGGTTCAGAGGGAACACTGAAGCTTTCTTT. Its protein product is CASSPGFRGNTEAFF.

The rearrangement links TRBV4-1 to TRBJ2-1; 9 nucleotides align to TRBD2. Trimming cost V 1 base and J 4 bases; bases outside gene matches: 5. This CDR3 region has 16 residues. The germline V gene has CDR1 MGHRA and CDR2 YSYEKL. CDR3 DNA: TGCGCCAGCAGCCAAGGGGGGACTAGCTGGTACAATGAGCAGTTCTTC. Its protein is CASSQGGTSWYNEQFF.

The genes are TRBV2 and TRBJ2-7; possible D gene TRBD2, 5 bases. The CDR3 sequence is 14 residues long. Between the trimmed V and J ends, which lost 5 bases and 0 bases, there was a span of 11 bases. Germline CDR1 SNHLY, CDR2 FYNNEI. The DNA of the CDR3 is TGTGCCAGCAGTCCGAATCGGGACTCCTACGAGCAGTACTTC. This codes for CASSPNRDSYEQYF.

In this sample, this clone is medium-sized (0.01 to 0.1%). The genes are TRBV5-6 and TRBJ2-6; a weak D match, TRBD2 (5 bases). The CDR3 totals 16 residues. CDR1 and CDR2 (germline): SGHDT, YYEEEE. V was pared by 0 bases and J by 3 bases, with 10 bases between. The CDR3 reads CASSLESSNGANVLTF. The CDR3 coding sequence is TGTGCCAGCAGCTTGGAGTCTAGCAATGGGGCCAACGTCCTGACTTTC. Complete variable domain (other parts from reference TRBV5-6 and TRBJ2-6): DAGVTQSPTHLIKTRGQQVTLRCSPKSGHDTVSWYQQALGQGPQFIFQYYEEEERQRGNFPDRFSGHQFPNYSSELNVNALLLGDSALYLCASSLESSNGANVLTFGAGSRLTVL.

V is TRBV10-2 and J is TRBJ2-1, with unresolved D. V was clipped by 3 bases and J by 2 bases, with 11 bases between them. The CDR3 is made up of 15 amino acids. The V gene's germline CDR1 is WSHSY and CDR2 SAAADI. The CDR3 DNA is TGCGCCAGCAGTGAAGTAGGTGGAACCTACAATGAGCAGTTCTTC. Translating gives CASSEVGGTYNEQFF.

This chain uses TRBV9 with TRBJ2-7; 10 bases agree with TRBD2. CDR3 length: 15 amino acids. The junction had 3 bases not matched to a gene; V was cut back by 0 bases and J by 3 bases. Germline assignment: CDR1 SGDLS and CDR2 YYNGEE. Written as DNA, the CDR3 is TGTGCCAGCAGCGTAGTAGCGGGAGGTTTCTACGAGCAGTACTTC. This sequence encodes CASSVVAGGFYEQYF.

CDR3 region: CASSWGPEGETQYF. The CDR3 DNA reads as TGTGCCAGCAGCTGGGGGCCCGAAGGAGAGACCCAGTACTTC. The J gene is TRBJ2-5, the V gene TRBV13; D is perhaps TRBD1 (6 bases). V was trimmed by 4 bases and J by 4 bases, leaving 13 bases between them. This CDR3 is 14 amino acids long. Germline-derived CDR1 and CDR2 are PRHDT and FYEKMQ (reference sequence).

This rearrangement joins TRBV4-3 to TRBJ2-7, with 8 bases matching TRBD1. The CDR3 sequence is 17 residues long. CDR1 and CDR2 from the germline V gene are LGHNA and YSLEER. V lost 0 bases to trimming and J lost 4 bases; unmatched junction nucleotides: 11. The CDR3 region has the DNA TGCGCCAGCAGCCAAGATAGGTCGGGACAGGTGTTTTACGAGCAGTACTTC. Residues: CASSQDRSGQVFYEQYF.

The chain couples TRBV7-9 to TRBJ2-7, with D maybe TRBD2 (7 bases). V was trimmed by 0 bases and J by 6 bases, leaving 18 bases between them. The length of the CDR3 is 16 residues. CDR1 and CDR2 (germline): SEHNR, FQNEAQ (reference sequence). The CDR3: CASSLAGGLGLGEQYF. The CDR3 region has the DNA TGTGCCAGCAGCTTAGCGGGGGGGCTAGGGCTCGGCGAGCAGTACTTC.

The rearrangement uses TRBV7-9 and TRBJ1-2, with TRBD1 identical over 9 bases. The germline V gene has CDR1 SEHNR and CDR2 FQNEAQ (reference sequence). The CDR3 runs to 14 residues. Trimming removed 3 bases from V and 8 bases from J; junction bases left unmatched: 7. CDR3 amino acids: CASSFRGTGYGYTF. In DNA, the CDR3 is TGTGCCAGCAGCTTCCGCGGGACAGGGTACGGCTACACCTTC. Combining the CDR3 with reference TRBV7-9 and TRBJ1-2 gives the whole variable domain DTGVSQNPRHKITKRGQNVTFRCDPISEHNRLYWYRQTLGQGPEFLTYFQNEAQLEKSRLLSDRFSAERPKGSFSTLEIQRTEQGDSAMYLCASSFRGTGYGYTFGSGTRLTVV.

The chain recombines TRBV25-1 with TRBJ2-7, with D perhaps TRBD2 (6 bases). The CDR3 covers 11 residues. V lost 3 bases, J lost 7 bases, and 7 bases lay in between. Germline CDR1 reads MGHDK; CDR2 reads SYGVNS. CDR3: CASSDGTEQYF. DNA of the CDR3: TGTGCCAGCAGTGACGGGACTGAGCAGTACTTC.

V is TRBV7-6 and J is TRBJ2-1; 9 positions match TRBD2. The germline CDR1 and CDR2 sequences are SGHVS and FNYEAQ. CDR3 length: 14 amino acids. The V segment lost 3 bases and the J segment 8 bases; nucleotides outside the gene matches: 5. The CDR3 DNA is TGTGCCAGCAGCTTTATAGCGGGGGCCCATGAGCAGTTCTTC. This gives the protein CASSFIAGAHEQFF.

The chain carries TRBV2 and TRBJ2-7; no reliable D call. Germline assignment: CDR1 SNHLY and CDR2 FYNNEI. The CDR3 length is 13 residues. V lost 6 bases, J lost 2 bases, and 11 bases lay in between. The CDR3 spells CASRDPGPYEQYF. CDR3 DNA: TGTGCCAGCAGGGACCCGGGCCCCTACGAGCAGTACTTC.

The chain joins TRBV6-5 to TRBJ1-6, with TRBD1 identical over 7 bases. The CDR3 loop spans 14 amino acids. Looked up from germline, CDR1 is MNHEY and CDR2 is SVGAGI. V lost 6 bases to trimming and J lost 9 bases; unmatched junction nucleotides: 8. The DNA of the CDR3 is TGTGCCAGCAGCAACAGGGGCTGGAGTTCACCCCTCCACTTT. This gives the protein CASSNRGWSSPLHF.

This chain joins TRBV14 and TRBJ2-3; 7 bases are a match to TRBD1. The germline gives CDR1 SGHDN, CDR2 FVKESK. Trimming removed 3 bases from V and 5 bases from J; junction bases left unmatched: 14. The CDR3 contains 17 residues. The CDR3 sequence: CASSQSWDSDEEDTQYF. In DNA form, the CDR3 reads TGTGCCAGCAGCCAGTCATGGGACAGTGACGAAGAAGATACGCAGTATTTT.

V gene TRBV13 combines with J gene TRBJ2-1; D uncertain. The CDR3 runs to 12 residues. Germline V CDR1 and CDR2: PRHDT, FYEKMQ (reference sequence). Trimming removed 6 bases at V and 8 bases at J, with 11 bases between. The DNA of the CDR3 is TGTGCCAGCAGTAAAGGAGTCGATGAGCAGTTCTTC. As protein: CASSKGVDEQFF.

This sequence joins TRBV13 and TRBJ2-2, with no clear D. Per germline, CDR1 PRHDT and CDR2 FYEKMQ (reference sequence). With 5 bases removed from V and 4 bases from J, the gap between germline ends came to 8 bases. There are 13 residues in the CDR3. The CDR3 region is CASSPTGTGELFF. The CDR3 region has the DNA TGTGCCAGCAGCCCTACCGGCACCGGGGAGCTGTTTTTT.

CDR3 bases: TGTGCCAGTAGCCAGACAGGGACCCCCTACGAGCAGTACTTC. This sequence encodes CASSQTGTPYEQYF. J is TRBJ2-7 and V is TRBV19; 7 bases agree with TRBD1. The J segment lost 2 bases and the V segment lost 6 bases, leaving 7 bases of the junction unmatched. CDR1 and CDR2 from the germline V gene are LNHDA and SQIVND (reference sequence). The CDR3 has 14 residues.

This clone was observed a few times. This chain connects TRBV2 to TRBJ2-6; D ambiguous. The CDR3 runs 16 residues. V was trimmed by 6 bases and J by 1 base, leaving 13 bases between them. Germline assignment: CDR1 SNHLY and CDR2 FYNNEI. For the CDR3, the DNA is TGTGCCAGCAGCCGATTACTTTTTTCTGGGGCCAACGTCCTGACTTTC. As protein: CASSRLLFSGANVLTF. The full variable domain, rest sourced from reference TRBV2 and TRBJ2-6, is EPEVTQTPSHQVTQMGQEVILRCVPISNHLYFYWYRQILGQKVEFLVSFYNNEISEKSEIFDDQFSVERPDGSNFTLKIRSTKLEDSAMYFCASSRLLFSGANVLTFGAGSRLTVL.

The V gene is TRBV4-3, the J gene TRBJ2-7, with a possible D match to TRBD1 (5 bases). The CDR3 spans 13 residues. The V end was cut by 1 base, the J end by 2 bases, with 6 bases between. Germline CDR1 LGHNA, CDR2 YSLEER. CDR3 DNA sequence: TGCGCCAGCAGCCAAGGACAGACCTACGAGCAGTACTTC. It yields the protein CASSQGQTYEQYF.

This chain uses TRBV6-6 with TRBJ2-1; 9 nucleotides match TRBD2. Germline V CDR1 and CDR2: MNHNY, SVGAGI (reference sequence). Trimming at V came to 8 bases and at J to 3 bases, leaving 2 bases not matched to a gene. This CDR3 has 13 residues. CDR3 loop: CASAGGFYNEQFF. CDR3 bases: TGTGCCAGCGCGGGAGGGTTCTACAATGAGCAGTTCTTC.

This clone has only one observation. V and J are TRBV30 and TRBJ1-6; D is unresolved. Germline V CDR1 and CDR2: GTSNPN, SVGIG (reference sequence). The CDR3 contains 14 residues. Trimming removed 4 bases from V and 0 bases from J, with 7 bases in between. CDR3 loop: CAWTAVSYNSPLHF. The CDR3 DNA reads TGTGCCTGGACGGCAGTCTCCTATAATTCACCCCTCCACTTT.

Written as DNA, the CDR3 is TGTGCCAGCAGCTTGTTATACGGCGAGCAGTACTTC. Translated: CASSLLYGEQYF. V usage is TRBV5-4 and J usage is TRBJ2-7, with D unclear. The ends were cut back, 1 base at V and 6 bases at J, with 8 bases in the middle. Per the germline V gene, CDR1 is SGHNT and CDR2 is YYREEE (reference sequence). This CDR3 region has 12 residues.